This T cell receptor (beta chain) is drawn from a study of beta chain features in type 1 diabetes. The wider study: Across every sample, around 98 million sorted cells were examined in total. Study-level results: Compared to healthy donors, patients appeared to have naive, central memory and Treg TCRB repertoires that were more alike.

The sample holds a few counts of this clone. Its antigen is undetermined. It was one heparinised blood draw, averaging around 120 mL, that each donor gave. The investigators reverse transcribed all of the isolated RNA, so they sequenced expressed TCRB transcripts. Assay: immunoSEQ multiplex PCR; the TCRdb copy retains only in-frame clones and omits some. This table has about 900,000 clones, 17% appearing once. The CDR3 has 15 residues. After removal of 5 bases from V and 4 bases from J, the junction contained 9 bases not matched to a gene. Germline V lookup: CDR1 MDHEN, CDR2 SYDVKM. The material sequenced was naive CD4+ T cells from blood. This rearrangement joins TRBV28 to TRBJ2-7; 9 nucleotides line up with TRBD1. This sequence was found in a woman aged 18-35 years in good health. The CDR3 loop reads CASSLFPGTGYEQYF. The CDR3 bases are TGTGCCAGCAGTCTCTTTCCCGGGACAGGGTACGAGCAGTACTTC. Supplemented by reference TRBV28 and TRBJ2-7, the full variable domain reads DVKVTQSSRYLVKRTGEKVFLECVQDMDHENMFWYRQDPGLGLRLIYFSYDVKMKEKGDIPEGYSVSREKKERFSLILESASTNQTSMYLCASSLFPGTGYEQYFGPGTRLTVT.